The 7 T cell receptor beta chains presented below share a single source sample, sequenced in a study of control samples from healthy donors and cancer patients. The table came from immunoSEQ multiplex PCR; TCRdb's copy has only in-frame clones and leaves some out. The sample has 96,000 or so clones; 90% to 95% are singletons. Sequencing was performed on blood. The source is a man between 18 and 35 years old in good health.

The chain recombines TRBV28 with TRBJ1-5, with D maybe TRBD1 (5 bases). The germline CDR1 and CDR2 sequences are MDHEN and SYDVKM. V was shortened by 7 bases and J by 6 bases, with 25 bases between the two germline ends. CDR3 length equals 17 residues. The CDR3 sequence is CASTIPHGQGGSQPQHF. CDR3 DNA: TGTGCCAGCACCATCCCTCACGGCCAGGGAGGAAGTCAGCCCCAGCATTTT.

The J gene is TRBJ2-7, the V gene TRBV24-1; 7 nucleotides agree with TRBD1. J was trimmed by 2 bases and V by 4 bases; bases with no gene match: 7. Germline values: CDR1 KGHDR, CDR2 SFDVKD. The CDR3 covers 15 residues. CDR3 in DNA: TGTGCCACCAGTGAACGACAGGGAAAACCCTACGAGCAGTACTTC. This gives the protein CATSERQGKPYEQYF.

The chain couples TRBV5-1 to TRBJ1-3, with TRBD1 as a possible D gene (5 bases). V was shortened by 4 bases and J by 0 bases, with 11 bases between the two germline ends. Germline CDR1 and CDR2: SGHRS and YFSETQ. This CDR3 is built from 15 residues. For the CDR3, the DNA is TGCGCCAGCAGCAGGGGCGATGTCTCTGGAAACACCATATATTTT. Amino acids: CASSRGDVSGNTIYF.

CDR3 sequence: CASSPQGATGNTIYF. In nucleotides, the CDR3 is TGTGCCAGCAGCCCCCAGGGGGCTACTGGAAACACCATATATTTT. The chain recombines TRBV11-2 with TRBJ1-3; TRBD1 matches 8 bases. V gave up 5 bases and J gave up 2 bases; unmatched junction bases: 5. The CDR3 runs 15 residues. In germline, CDR1 is SGHAT, CDR2 FQNNGV.

The CDR3 DNA reads as TGCGCCAGCAGCTTGGAACGGGTAACCGGGGAGCTGTTTTTT. Its protein is CASSLERVTGELFF. The V gene is TRBV5-1, the J gene TRBJ2-2; D is ambiguous. The germline V and J ends were trimmed by 0 bases and 5 bases, with 8 bases remaining between them. The CDR3 extends over 14 amino acids. Germline lookup yields CDR1 SGHRS and CDR2 YFSETQ.

The rearrangement uses TRBV6-1 and TRBJ2-2; no reliable D call. The CDR3 spans 15 residues. Germline CDR1 MNHNS, CDR2 SASEGT. Trimming removed 3 bases from V and 5 bases from J, with 13 bases in between. CDR3 region: CASSEVPLGTGELFF. The DNA for the CDR3 is TGTGCCAGCAGTGAGGTGCCCCTGGGGACCGGGGAGCTGTTTTTT.

The gene calls are TRBV3-1 (or the pseudogene TRBV3-2) and TRBJ1-2; D is perhaps TRBD1 (5 bases). Trimming left V 5 bases short and J 4 bases short, with 23 bases between. CDR1 LGHDT and CDR2 YNNKEL come from the germline V gene (reference sequence). The CDR3 length is 17 residues. The CDR3 DNA follows: TGTGCCAGCAGCAACTCGCCAGCGTTTCCAGGGTTCTATGGCTACACCTTC. Translation gives CASSNSPAFPGFYGYTF.